This TCR beta chain was sequenced during a study of shared clonotypes between healthy human individuals. General observations from the study: Rarefaction curves obtained for sorted subsets showed sequencing incomplete despite large depth. Apart from blood, nothing was sampled; tissue repertoires likely differ.

V was trimmed by 5 bases and J by 4 bases, leaving 9 bases between them. The CDR3 has 14 amino acids. Per the germline V gene, CDR1 is ENHRY and CDR2 is SYGVKD. Nashville, Tennessee was home to all donors, who were Caucasian adults. Sequencing used immunoSEQ multiplex PCR; TCRdb keeps in-frame clones, though not all of them. The sample has approximately 2,000,000 clones; about 90% are singletons. As for this clone: Its antigen is undetermined.

The V and J genes are TRBV10-3 and TRBJ2-6; D may be TRBD1 (6 bases). The receptor's source is a man younger than 35 in good health. Some clones in this sample may be carry-over from other donors' samples. The sample was naive CD4+ T cells from PBMCs. Subset described: CD45RA+ positively selected. CDR3 nucleotide sequence: TGTGCCATCAGTTCCCAGGGGGGGGCCAACGTCCTGACTTTC. This gives the protein CAISSQGGANVLTF.